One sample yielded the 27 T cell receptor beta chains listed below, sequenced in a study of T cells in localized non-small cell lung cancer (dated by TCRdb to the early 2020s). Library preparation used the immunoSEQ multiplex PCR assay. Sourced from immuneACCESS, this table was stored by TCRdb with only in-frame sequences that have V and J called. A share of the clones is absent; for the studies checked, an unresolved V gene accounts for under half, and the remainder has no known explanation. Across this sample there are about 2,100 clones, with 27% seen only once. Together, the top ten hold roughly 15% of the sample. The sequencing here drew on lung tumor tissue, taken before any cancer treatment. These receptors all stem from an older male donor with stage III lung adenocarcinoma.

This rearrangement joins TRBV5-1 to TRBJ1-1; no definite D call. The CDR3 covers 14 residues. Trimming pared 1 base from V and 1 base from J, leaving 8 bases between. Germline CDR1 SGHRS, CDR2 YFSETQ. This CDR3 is CASSLQATNTEAFF. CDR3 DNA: TGCGCCAGCAGCTTGCAGGCTACGAACACTGAAGCTTTCTTT.

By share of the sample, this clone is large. This CDR3 reads CSVGGRLEGYTF. The DNA of the CDR3 is TGCAGCGTTGGGGGACGACTAGAGGGCTACACCTTC. The V and J genes are TRBV29-1 and TRBJ1-2; possible D gene TRBD1, 5 bases. The CDR3 is 12 residues long. CDR1 and CDR2 from the germline V gene are SQVTM and ANQGSEA. The V gene lost 4 bases and the J gene lost 8 bases, with 14 bases spanning the gap.

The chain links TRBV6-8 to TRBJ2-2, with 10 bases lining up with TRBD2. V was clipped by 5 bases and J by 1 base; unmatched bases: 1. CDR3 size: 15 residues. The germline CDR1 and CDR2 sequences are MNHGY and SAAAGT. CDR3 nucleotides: TGTGCCAGCAGTCGACTAGCGGGGAACACCGGGGAGCTGTTTTTT. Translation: CASSRLAGNTGELFF.

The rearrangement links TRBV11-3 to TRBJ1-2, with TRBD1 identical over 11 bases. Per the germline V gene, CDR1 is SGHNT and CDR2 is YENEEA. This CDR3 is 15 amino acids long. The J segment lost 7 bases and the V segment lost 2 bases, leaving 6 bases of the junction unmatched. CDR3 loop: CASSLSTGTGGGYTF. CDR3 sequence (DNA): TGTGCCAGCAGCTTATCAACCGGGACAGGGGGTGGCTACACCTTC.

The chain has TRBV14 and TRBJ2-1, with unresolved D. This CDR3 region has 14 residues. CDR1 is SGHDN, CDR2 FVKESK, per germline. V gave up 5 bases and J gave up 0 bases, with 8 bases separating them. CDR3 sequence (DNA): TGTGCCAGCAGCACCGCAATCTCCTACAATGAGCAGTTCTTC. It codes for CASSTAISYNEQFF.

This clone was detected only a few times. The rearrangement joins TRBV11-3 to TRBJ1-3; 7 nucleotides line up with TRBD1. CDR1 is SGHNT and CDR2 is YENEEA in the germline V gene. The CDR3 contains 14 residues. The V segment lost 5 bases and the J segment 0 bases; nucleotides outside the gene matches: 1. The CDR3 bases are TGTGCCAGCAGCAGGGACAGCTCTGGAAACACCATATATTTT. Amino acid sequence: CASSRDSSGNTIYF.

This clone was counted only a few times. The chain's CDR3 is CASIIAEHSYEQYF. In DNA form, the CDR3 reads TGTGCCAGCATTATCGCCGAACACTCCTACGAGCAGTACTTC. This chain uses TRBV6-8 with TRBJ2-7; D gene ambiguous. The CDR3 totals 14 residues. The V end lost 7 bases, the J end lost 0 bases, and 13 bases lay between the germline ends. CDR1 is MNHGY, CDR2 SAAAGT, per germline.

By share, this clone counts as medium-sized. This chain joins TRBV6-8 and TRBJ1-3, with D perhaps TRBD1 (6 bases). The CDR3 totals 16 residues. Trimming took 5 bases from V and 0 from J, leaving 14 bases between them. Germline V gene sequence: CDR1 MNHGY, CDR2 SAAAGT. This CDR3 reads CASSKVRGASGNTIYF. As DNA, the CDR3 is TGTGCCAGCAGTAAGGTCCGGGGGGCCTCTGGAAACACCATATATTTT.

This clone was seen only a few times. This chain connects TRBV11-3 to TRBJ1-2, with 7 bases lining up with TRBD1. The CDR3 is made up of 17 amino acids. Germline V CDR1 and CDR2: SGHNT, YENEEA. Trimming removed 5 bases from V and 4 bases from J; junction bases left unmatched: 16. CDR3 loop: CASSPFTGGTDFYGYTF. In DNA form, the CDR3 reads TGTGCCAGCAGCCCATTTACGGGGGGGACAGACTTCTATGGCTACACCTTC.

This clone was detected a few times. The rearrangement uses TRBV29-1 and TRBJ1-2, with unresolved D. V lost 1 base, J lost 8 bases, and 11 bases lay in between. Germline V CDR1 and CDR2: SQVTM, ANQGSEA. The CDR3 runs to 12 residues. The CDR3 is CSVEGAAGGYTF. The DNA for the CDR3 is TGCAGCGTTGAAGGGGCCGCAGGAGGCTACACCTTC.

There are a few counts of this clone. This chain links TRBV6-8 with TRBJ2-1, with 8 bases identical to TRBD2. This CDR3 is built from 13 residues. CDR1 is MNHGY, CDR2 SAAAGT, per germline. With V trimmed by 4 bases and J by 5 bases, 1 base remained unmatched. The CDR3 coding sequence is TGTGCCAGCAGTTCTAGCGGGCACAATGAGCAGTTCTTC. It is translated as CASSSSGHNEQFF.

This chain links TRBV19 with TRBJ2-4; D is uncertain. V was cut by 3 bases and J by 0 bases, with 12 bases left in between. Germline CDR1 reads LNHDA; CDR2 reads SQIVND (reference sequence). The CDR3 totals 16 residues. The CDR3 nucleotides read TGTGCCAGTAGTATCAGGCAGGCTCTAGCCAAAAACATTCAGTACTTC. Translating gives CASSIRQALAKNIQYF.

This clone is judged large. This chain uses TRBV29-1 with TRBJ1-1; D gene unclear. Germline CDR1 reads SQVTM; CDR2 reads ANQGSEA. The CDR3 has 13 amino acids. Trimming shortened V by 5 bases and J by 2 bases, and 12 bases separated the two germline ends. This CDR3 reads CSVSTATNTEAFF. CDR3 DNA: TGCAGCGTTAGTACAGCCACTAACACTGAAGCTTTCTTT.

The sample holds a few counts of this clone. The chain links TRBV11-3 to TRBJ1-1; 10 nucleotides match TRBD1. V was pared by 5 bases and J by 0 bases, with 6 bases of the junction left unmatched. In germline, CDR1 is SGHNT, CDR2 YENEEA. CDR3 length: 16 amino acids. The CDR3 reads CASSKGQGPLNTEAFF. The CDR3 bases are TGTGCCAGCAGCAAGGGACAGGGGCCCTTGAACACTGAAGCTTTCTTT.

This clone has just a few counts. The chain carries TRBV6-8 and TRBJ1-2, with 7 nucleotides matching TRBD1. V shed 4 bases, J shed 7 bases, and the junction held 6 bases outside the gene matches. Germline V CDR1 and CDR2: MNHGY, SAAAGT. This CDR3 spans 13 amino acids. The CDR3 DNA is TGTGCCAGCAGTTTAACCGGGACAGCTGGCTACACCTTC. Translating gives CASSLTGTAGYTF.

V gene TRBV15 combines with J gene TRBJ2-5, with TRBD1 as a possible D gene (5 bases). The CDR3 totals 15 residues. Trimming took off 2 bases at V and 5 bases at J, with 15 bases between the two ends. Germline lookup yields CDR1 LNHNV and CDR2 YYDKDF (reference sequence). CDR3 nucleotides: TGTGCCACCAGCAGATCCCAGGGTATGACGGAGACCCAGTACTTC. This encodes CATSRSQGMTETQYF.

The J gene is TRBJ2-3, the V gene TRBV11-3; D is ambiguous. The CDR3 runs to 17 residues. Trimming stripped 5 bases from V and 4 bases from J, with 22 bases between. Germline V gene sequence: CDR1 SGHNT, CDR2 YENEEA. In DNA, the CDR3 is TGTGCCAGCAGCCTCAGAATCGGGCCGGCTACTCCAGATACGCAGTATTTT. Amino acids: CASSLRIGPATPDTQYF. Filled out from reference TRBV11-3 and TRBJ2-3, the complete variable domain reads EAGVVQSPRYKIIEKKQPVAFWCNPISGHNTLYWYLQNLGQGPELLIRYENEEAVDDSQLPKDRFSAERLKGVDSTLKIQPAELGDSAVYLCASSLRIGPATPDTQYFGPGTRLTVL.

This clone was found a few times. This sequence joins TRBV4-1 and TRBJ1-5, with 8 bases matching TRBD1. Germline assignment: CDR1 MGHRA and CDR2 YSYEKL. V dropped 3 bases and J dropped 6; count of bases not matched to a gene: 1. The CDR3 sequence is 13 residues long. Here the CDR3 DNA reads TGCGCCAGCAGCCACGACAGGGGTCAGCCCCAGCATTTT. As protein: CASSHDRGQPQHF.

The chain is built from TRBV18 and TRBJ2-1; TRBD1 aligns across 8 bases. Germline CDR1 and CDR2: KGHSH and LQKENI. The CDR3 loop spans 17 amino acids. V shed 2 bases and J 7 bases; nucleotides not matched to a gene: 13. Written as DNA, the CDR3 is TGTGCCAGCTCACCAATAGGACAGGGTCAAGCAGCAAATGAGCAGTTCTTC. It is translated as CASSPIGQGQAANEQFF. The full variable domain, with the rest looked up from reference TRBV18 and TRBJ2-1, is NAGVMQNPRHLVRRRGQEARLRCSPMKGHSHVYWYRQLPEEGLKFMVYLQKENIIDESGMPKERFSAEFPKEGPSILRIQQVVRGDSAAYFCASSPIGQGQAANEQFFGPGTRLTVL.

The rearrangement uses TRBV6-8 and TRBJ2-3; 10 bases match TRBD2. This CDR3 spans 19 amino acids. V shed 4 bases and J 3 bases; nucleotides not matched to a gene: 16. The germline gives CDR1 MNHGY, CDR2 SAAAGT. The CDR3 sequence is CASSFGPGGAGGSTDTQYF. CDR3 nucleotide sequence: TGTGCCAGCAGTTTCGGCCCTGGTGGAGCGGGGGGGAGTACAGATACGCAGTATTTT.

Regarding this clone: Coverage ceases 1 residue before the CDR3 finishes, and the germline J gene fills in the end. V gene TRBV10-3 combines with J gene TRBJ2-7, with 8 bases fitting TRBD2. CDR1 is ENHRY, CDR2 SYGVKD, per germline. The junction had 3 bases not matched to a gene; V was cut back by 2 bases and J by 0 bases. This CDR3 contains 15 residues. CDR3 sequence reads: CAISEPGGVSYEQYF. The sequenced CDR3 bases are TGTGCCATCAGTGAGCCGGGAGGGGTCTCCTACGAGCAGTAC.

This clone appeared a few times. Written as DNA, the CDR3 is TGTGCCAGCAGTGTATATAACGAGCAGTACTTC. This codes for CASSVYNEQYF. The chain links TRBV6-7 to TRBJ2-7, with unresolved D. TRBV6-7 is an open reading frame whose function is uncertain. The CDR3 is 11 amino acids. V lost 5 bases and J 5 bases, leaving 7 bases between the germline ends.

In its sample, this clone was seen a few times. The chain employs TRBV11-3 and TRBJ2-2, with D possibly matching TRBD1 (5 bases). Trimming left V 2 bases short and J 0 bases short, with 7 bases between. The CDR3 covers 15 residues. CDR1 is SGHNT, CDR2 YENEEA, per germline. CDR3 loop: CASSLKQANTGELFF. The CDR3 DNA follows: TGTGCCAGCAGCTTAAAACAGGCGAACACCGGGGAGCTGTTTTTT.

CDR3 loop: CASSPAFRDSPLHF. The CDR3, as DNA: TGTGCCAGCTCACCCGCCTTTAGGGATTCACCCCTCCACTTT. J is TRBJ1-6 and V is TRBV18, with unresolved D. The CDR3 is 14 residues long. Trimming cost V 3 bases and J 8 bases, with 11 bases left between them. Germline values: CDR1 KGHSH, CDR2 LQKENI.

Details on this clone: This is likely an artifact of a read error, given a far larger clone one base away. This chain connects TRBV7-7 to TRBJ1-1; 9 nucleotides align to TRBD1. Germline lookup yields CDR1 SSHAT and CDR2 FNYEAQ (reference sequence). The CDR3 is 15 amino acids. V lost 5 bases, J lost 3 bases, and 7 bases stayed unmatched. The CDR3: CASSHSGQGDTEAFF. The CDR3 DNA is TGTGCCAGCAGCCACTCGGGACAGGGTGACACTGAAGCTTTCTTT.

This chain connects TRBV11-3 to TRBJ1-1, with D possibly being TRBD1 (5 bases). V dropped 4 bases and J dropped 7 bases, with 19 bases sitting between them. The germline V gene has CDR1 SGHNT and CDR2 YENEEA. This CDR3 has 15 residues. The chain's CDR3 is CASSSGLQGRGEAFF. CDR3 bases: TGTGCCAGCAGCTCGGGACTTCAGGGAAGAGGTGAAGCTTTCTTT.

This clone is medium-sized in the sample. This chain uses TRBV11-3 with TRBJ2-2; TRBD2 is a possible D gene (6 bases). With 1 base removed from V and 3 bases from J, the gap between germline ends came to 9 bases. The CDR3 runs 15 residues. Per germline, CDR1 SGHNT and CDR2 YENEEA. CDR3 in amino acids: CASSLGGTDTGELFF. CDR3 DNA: TGTGCCAGCAGCTTAGGCGGGACCGACACCGGGGAGCTGTTTTTT.